The 14 T cell receptor beta chains presented below share a single source sample, sequenced in a study of T-cell reconstitution after alpha-beta-depleted transplantation in children. Unique molecular identifiers were used in preparing the TCRbeta library. TCRdb called the PCR reads again in MiXCR, with one record for every CDR3 protein. Found here are 700,000 or so distinct CDR3 sequences, about an eighth of them singletons; the top ten hold about 0.77%. This sample comprised PBMCs, obtained before TCRalphabeta/CD19-depleted stem cell transplant. These receptors were taken from a girl aged 2 to 10 with congenital amegakaryocytic thrombocytopenia, due to receive a stem cell transplant.

This chain's CDR3 is CASSESAGTGNTEAFF. The CDR3 DNA reads TGCGCCAGCAGTGAGTCAGCCGGGACAGGGAACACTGAAGCTTTCTTT. The chain recombines TRBV10-1 with TRBJ1-1; TRBD1 matches 8 bases. CDR3 size: 16 residues. The V and J ends lost 0 bases and 1 base, in that order; junction bases with no gene match: 4. CDR1 WNHNN and CDR2 SYGVQD come from the germline V gene (reference sequence).

V gene TRBV18 combines with J gene TRBJ2-5; D not certain. Trimming cost V 4 bases and J 1 base, with 10 bases left between them. Germline-derived CDR1 and CDR2 are KGHSH and LQKENI. The CDR3 is made up of 14 amino acids. CDR3 protein: CASSLPAAQETQYF. Here the CDR3 DNA reads TGTGCCAGCTCACTACCCGCTGCCCAAGAGACCCAGTACTTC.

In its sample, this clonotype was seen many times. The CDR3 spells CSARDPGNPSYEQYF. Here the CDR3 DNA reads TGCAGTGCTAGAGATCCGGGGAATCCCTCCTACGAGCAGTACTTC. This rearrangement joins TRBV20-1 to TRBJ2-7; maybe TRBD2 (5 bases). The CDR3 sequence is 15 residues long. The V end lost 0 bases, the J end lost 0 bases, and 12 bases lay between the germline ends. In germline, CDR1 is DFQATT, CDR2 SNEGSKA (reference sequence).

The gene calls are TRBV20-1 and TRBJ2-4; 11 nucleotides match TRBD1. V was clipped by 6 bases and J by 3 bases; unmatched bases: 7. Germline CDR1 DFQATT, CDR2 SNEGSKA (reference sequence). The CDR3 has 15 amino acids. Here the CDR3 reads CSARTGQGVKNIQYF. CDR3 coding DNA: TGCAGTGCCCGGACGGGACAGGGGGTCAAAAACATTCAGTACTTC.

This clonotype was counted ten times or more. This sequence joins TRBV24-1 and TRBJ2-3, with 13 bases aligning to TRBD2. CDR1 is KGHDR and CDR2 is SFDVKD in the germline V gene. The J segment lost 6 bases and the V segment lost 4 bases, leaving 9 bases of the junction unmatched. The length of the CDR3 is 17 residues. CDR3 sequence: CATSDAGLAGVGDTQYF. DNA for the CDR3: TGTGCCACCAGTGACGCCGGACTAGCGGGAGTAGGGGATACGCAGTATTTT.

In its sample, this clonotype was seen a few times. The gene calls are TRBV19 and TRBJ1-1; 10 bases map to TRBD1. Germline-derived CDR1 and CDR2 are LNHDA and SQIVND (reference sequence). V lost 5 bases to trimming and J lost 2 bases; unmatched junction nucleotides: 5. This CDR3 spans 15 amino acids. CDR3 nucleotides: TGTGCCAGTAGTCCCCGGGACAGGGGAAACACTGAAGCTTTCTTT. This codes for CASSPRDRGNTEAFF.

This clonotype was observed many times. CDR3 in DNA: TGCAGTGCTAGAGATAATACGGAGTACGAGCAGTACTTC. Translated: CSARDNTEYEQYF. This chain links TRBV20-1 with TRBJ2-7; D gene uncertain. Trimming took 0 bases from V and 4 from J, leaving 10 bases between them. This CDR3 contains 13 residues. The germline CDR1 and CDR2 sequences are DFQATT and SNEGSKA (reference sequence).

This clonotype was picked up many times. The rearrangement links TRBV27 to TRBJ2-1; 11 bases are a match to TRBD2. CDR1 is MNHEY, CDR2 SMNVEV, per germline (reference sequence). The trim removed 1 base at V and 7 bases at J, leaving 3 bases unmatched. This CDR3 has 15 residues. The CDR3 bases are TGTGCCAGCAGTTTATACGGACTAGCGGGTAATGAGCAGTTCTTC. It is translated as CASSLYGLAGNEQFF.

In its sample, this clonotype was seen many times. This sequence joins TRBV10-2 and TRBJ2-3; D may be TRBD2 (6 bases). Germline values: CDR1 WSHSY, CDR2 SAAADI. The CDR3 is made up of 15 amino acids. The V end was cut by 6 bases, the J end by 2 bases, with 15 bases between. In nucleotides, the CDR3 is TGCGCCAGCAGCCCGGGACTTCCCTTCACAGATACGCAGTATTTT. It codes for CASSPGLPFTDTQYF.

The J gene is TRBJ2-7, the V gene TRBV29-1; D possibly matches TRBD1 or TRBD2 (6 bases each). The germline V and J ends were trimmed by 4 bases and 4 bases, with 17 bases remaining between them. The germline gives CDR1 SQVTM, CDR2 ANQGSEA. The CDR3 runs to 14 residues. The CDR3 DNA is TGCAGCGTTGTAGGTCCAGGGGAGGTATACGAGCAGTACTTC. It codes for CSVVGPGEVYEQYF.

The chain joins TRBV7-9 to TRBJ2-3; D is perhaps TRBD1 (6 bases). The CDR3 length is 17 residues. The germline V and J ends were trimmed by 4 bases and 0 bases, with 17 bases remaining between them. In germline, CDR1 is SEHNR, CDR2 FQNEAQ (reference sequence). The CDR3 region has the DNA TGTGCCAGCAGCTCCTCAAGGGGGTTATCTAGCACAGATACGCAGTATTTT. This gives the protein CASSSSRGLSSTDTQYF.

This clonotype came up many times. This chain links TRBV5-1 with TRBJ2-7; tentative D call: TRBD2 (5 bases). The CDR3 loop spans 14 amino acids. The V gene's germline CDR1 is SGHRS and CDR2 YFSETQ. V was shortened by 4 bases and J by 2 bases, with 13 bases between the two germline ends. DNA for the CDR3: TGCGCCAGCAGCCTCAGGCTAGCCCCCTACGAGCAGTACTTC. Its protein is CASSLRLAPYEQYF. The variable domain in full, with the rest retrieved from reference TRBV5-1 and TRBJ2-7, is KAGVTQTPRYLIKTRGQQVTLSCSPISGHRSVSWYQQTPGQGLQFLFEYFSETQRNKGNFPGRFSGRQFSNSRSEMNVSTLELGDSALYLCASSLRLAPYEQYFGPGTRLTVT.

This clonotype was observed a handful of times. The chain employs TRBV20-1 and TRBJ2-5, with D unresolved. The CDR3 runs 12 residues. Germline values: CDR1 DFQATT, CDR2 SNEGSKA (reference sequence). V lost 0 bases and J 6 bases, leaving 8 bases between the germline ends. The DNA of the CDR3 is TGCAGTGCTAGAGACCTTCGTAAGACCCAGTACTTC. Amino acids: CSARDLRKTQYF.

This clonotype showed up many times. V and J are TRBV6-2 or TRBV6-3 and TRBJ2-2; D is unclear. Germline V gives CDR1 MNHEY, CDR2 SVGEGT. V was trimmed by 6 bases and J by 6 bases, leaving 8 bases between them. The CDR3 covers 12 residues. Here the CDR3 DNA reads TGTGCCAGCAGCCCTTCCCCCGGGGAGCTGTTTTTT. Translation gives CASSPSPGELFF.